This T cell receptor beta chain is from a study of blood T cells in healthy people across ages. Germline V CDR1 and CDR2: LGHNA, YNFKEQ. With 0 bases clipped from V and 8 bases from J, the junction kept 12 bases outside the gene matches. This CDR3 has 17 amino acids. PCR was performed a second time for about 7 to 12 cycles using a sample-barcoded 5' primer and a J-beta primer mix. A single record per CDR3 protein comes from TCRdb applying MiXCR to the 5' RACE reads. The sample records approximately 800,000 distinct CDR3 sequences, around three fifths being singletons. This TCR derives from a man in his forties or fifties in good health. Sequencing was carried out using blood. The chain combines TRBV4-2 with TRBJ1-4, with 7 bases identical to TRBD1. CDR3 in amino acids: CASSQDLDRSDFEKLFF. CDR3 sequence (DNA): TGTGCCAGCAGCCAAGATTTGGACAGGAGTGATTTCGAAAAACTGTTTTTT.